This is a list of T cell receptor beta chains from one sample in a study of memory CD4+ T cells and cytomegalovirus serostatus. Measured with immunoSEQ multiplex PCR; TCRdb has only the in-frame clones, and not every one. The sample includes around 44,000 clones, about three quarters seen only once; the top ten take about 0.6%. The specimen sequenced was memory CD4+ T cells from blood. The source of these receptors is an adult in good health and CMV-seronegative. CDR3s include the opening cysteine and the closing phenylalanine or tryptophan. The D gene is left open where the match is weak. Part of the rows lack a size; the others show once, few, many or a class for expanded clones.

V	J	size	D	DNA	CDR3
TRBV6-1	TRBJ2-3	once	NA	TGTGCCAGCAGGCCATCGGATACGCAGTATTTT	CASRPSDTQYF
TRBV11-2	TRBJ2-7	NA	NA	TGTGCCAGCAGCTTAACCTCGGGCGTGCAGTACTTC	CASSLTSGVQYF
TRBV28	TRBJ1-5	NA	NA	TGTGCCAGCAGTTTAGGCGGGGTCAGGGTTCAGCCCCAGCATTTT	CASSLGGVRVQPQHF
TRBV6-6	TRBJ2-7	NA	NA	TGTGCCAGCAGTCGCGGATGGGAAACCTACGAGCAGTACTTC	CASSRGWETYEQYF
TRBV30	TRBJ1-2	NA	NA	TGTGCCGGGGATGGGGACGCTGCTAACTATGGCTACACCTTC	CAGDGDAANYGYTF
TRBV6-6	TRBJ1-3	few	NA	TGTGCCAGCATTAAGGAAAACACCATATATTTT	CASIKENTIYF
TRBV6-1	TRBJ2-4	NA	NA	TGTGCCAGCAGTAATACAGGGCGAAACATTCAGTACTTC	CASSNTGRNIQYF
TRBV18	TRBJ2-7	NA	NA	TGTGCCAGCTCACAGGGGGTTGACAGCTCCTACGAGCAGTACTTC	CASSQGVDSSYEQYF
TRBV6-1	TRBJ1-5	NA	NA	TGTGCCAGCAGTGCGACGGTTTATAGCAATCAGCCCCAGCATTTT	CASSATVYSNQPQHF
TRBV2	TRBJ2-5	NA	TRBD2	TGTGCCAGCGATTTCCGGGGGGGCCTGGGAGAGACCCAGTACTTC	CASDFRGGLGETQYF
TRBV5-6	TRBJ2-3	NA	NA	TGTGCCAGCAGCCCTCGTGGAGGCACGCAGTATTTT	CASSPRGGTQYF
TRBV19	TRBJ2-5	NA	NA	TGTGCCAGCGGACCCGGAGGTTCAGAGACCCAGTACTTC	CASGPGGSETQYF
TRBV30	TRBJ1-2	once	NA	TGTGCCAGCCGTTGGGACGCTGGCTATGGCTACACCTTC	CASRWDAGYGYTF
TRBV7-2	TRBJ1-5	NA	NA	TGTGCCAGCAGCTTAGGTCCTCCGTCTAACCGTCAGCCCCAGCATTTT	CASSLGPPSNRQPQHF
TRBV6-5	TRBJ1-1	NA	NA	TGTGCCAGCAGTTACTGGGAGACGGGCACTGAAGCTTTCTTT	CASSYWETGTEAFF
TRBV20-1	TRBJ2-1	NA	NA	TGCAGTGTGACCCACAATGAGCAGTTCTTC	CSVTHNEQFF
TRBV2	TRBJ2-7	NA	TRBD1	TGTGCCAGCAGGAAGGACAGGGTGGGTTCCTACGAGCAGTACTTC	CASRKDRVGSYEQYF
TRBV2	TRBJ2-7	NA	NA	TGTGCCAGCAGTGTTAGAGAGCAGTACTTC	CASSVREQYF
TRBV28	TRBJ1-4	NA	NA	TGTGCCAGCAGGTTGCGGGGGTCGGATGAAAAACTGTTTTTT	CASRLRGSDEKLFF
TRBV7-9	TRBJ2-6	NA	TRBD1	TGTGCCAGCAGCGTACCCGGGACAGGGTCCTTAGGGGGGGCCAACGTCCTGACTTTC	CASSVPGTGSLGGANVLTF
TRBV7-6	TRBJ1-1	few	TRBD1	TGTGCCAGCAGCATCCGACAGGGCACTGAAGCTTTCTTT	CASSIRQGTEAFF
TRBV19	TRBJ1-5	NA	NA	TGTGCCAGTAGTAGATCAGGCTATAGCAATCAGCCCCAGCATTTT	CASSRSGYSNQPQHF
TRBV18	TRBJ1-2	NA	NA	TGTGCCAGCTCACCAAGCAGGGACTATGGCTACACCTTC	CASSPSRDYGYTF
TRBV6-1	TRBJ2-7	once	NA	TGTGCCAGCAGTGAAGCGTCGGCGGACCCGTTCTACGAGCAGTACTTC	CASSEASADPFYEQYF
TRBV18	TRBJ2-2	NA	NA	TGTGCCAGCTCTTACTTAATGGGAGCGAACACCGGGGAGCTGTTTTTT	CASSYLMGANTGELFF
TRBV18	TRBJ2-2	NA	NA	TGTGCCAGCTCCCCCACCGTCGTAGCTCCCGGGGCCGGGGAGCTGTTTTTT	CASSPTVVAPGAGELFF
TRBV7-6	TRBJ2-3	NA	NA	TGTGCCAGCAGCTTTTCGGCTAGTTCGACGCAGTATTTT	CASSFSASSTQYF
TRBV28	TRBJ1-2	NA	NA	TGTGCCAGCAGCCAATTATGGGGCTACACCTTC	CASSQLWGYTF
TRBV7-9	TRBJ1-6	NA	NA	TGTGCCAGCAGCGCAGACGGGTTTTCACCCCTCCACTTT	CASSADGFSPLHF
TRBV7-9	TRBJ2-6	NA	NA	TGTGCCAGCAGCTTGGCCGGGACCGCCGGGGCCAACGTCCTGACTTTC	CASSLAGTAGANVLTF
TRBV19	TRBJ2-1	medium-sized	NA	TGTGCCAGTAAACCCGACAGGAGCTCCTACAATGAGCAGTTCTTC	CASKPDRSSYNEQFF
TRBV5-1	TRBJ2-2	NA	NA	TGCGCCAGCAGCTTGGGGGGGAACACCGGGGAGCTGTTTTTT	CASSLGGNTGELFF
TRBV5-1	TRBJ2-5	NA	NA	TGCGCCAGCAGAACAGGGATGGGAGAGACCCAGTACTTC	CASRTGMGETQYF
TRBV11-1	TRBJ2-7	few	NA	TGTGCCAGCAGCGTTACGGGGGCGGGCTTCGAGCAGTACTTC	CASSVTGAGFEQYF
TRBV6-1	TRBJ1-2	NA	NA	TGTGCCACTGAAAGCTATGGCTACACCTTC	CATESYGYTF
TRBV30	TRBJ1-4	NA	TRBD1	TGTGCCTGGAGTGTAAGGACAGGGACTGGTGAAAAACTGTTTTTT	CAWSVRTGTGEKLFF
TRBV15	TRBJ1-2	NA	NA	TGTGCCACCAGCAGTCTCCAGAATAACTATGGCTACACCTTC	CATSSLQNNYGYTF
TRBV14	TRBJ1-4	NA	NA	TGTGCCAGCAGCCAAGAAAGAGTGAATGGCGAAAAACTGTTTTTT	CASSQERVNGEKLFF
TRBV7-2	TRBJ1-1	once	NA	TGTGCCAGCAGCTTCAGCGTGAACACTGAAGCTTTCTTT	CASSFSVNTEAFF
TRBV4-2	TRBJ2-5	NA	NA	TGTGCCAGCAGCCAAGCAGGGAACCATCAAGAGACCCAGTACTTC	CASSQAGNHQETQYF
TRBV6-6	TRBJ1-1	NA	NA	TGTGCCAGCAGTTATAAGTTGAACACTGAAGCTTTCTTT	CASSYKLNTEAFF
TRBV5-1	TRBJ1-1	few	NA	TGCGCCAGCAGCTTGGACAGCCATTTGGGGGCTGAAGCTTTCTTT	CASSLDSHLGAEAFF
TRBV6-5	TRBJ2-5	few	NA	TGTGCCAGCAGTAACCGGGACTCGGAAGAGACCCAGTACTTC	CASSNRDSEETQYF
TRBV11-2	TRBJ1-2	NA	TRBD1	TGTGCCAGCCGCCAAGGGACAGGGTCTGGCTATGGCTACACCTTC	CASRQGTGSGYGYTF
TRBV27	TRBJ1-1	NA	NA	TGTGCCAGCAGTTGGGGACGTAGGAACACTGAAGCTTTCTTT	CASSWGRRNTEAFF
TRBV20-1	TRBJ2-1	NA	NA	TGCAGTGCAGCTAGCACTGAGCAGTTCTTC	CSAASTEQFF
TRBV6-5	TRBJ2-5	NA	NA	TGTGCCTCCCACAAAAGGACTCCATCGGGAGAGACCCAGTACTTC	CASHKRTPSGETQYF